Below, one T cell receptor beta chain is given with its context. Its antigen remains unidentified. This sample is drawn from a study of cytotoxic CD8 clonotypes in ibrutinib-treated CLL. Overall study: 24 partial and 2 complete responses; at median approximately 70 months, approximately 15 remitted, some twelve progressed.

Assay used: immunoSEQ multiplex PCR; TCRdb lists only in-frame clones, some missing. The sample lists about 35,000 clones, about 64% occurring once. The CDR3 is 12 residues long. The V and J ends lost 2 bases and 10 bases respectively, with 10 bases between them. The V gene's germline CDR1 is MNHEY and CDR2 SMNVEV (reference sequence). General study findings and limits: Patients had baseline clonality above age-matched healthy donors, and this clonality moved with circulating CD8+ T-cell counts.

This TCR was sampled from a human donor with chronic lymphocytic leukemia. The gene calls are TRBV27 and TRBJ2-3; D remains unclear. The source material was PBMCs, sampled at disease progression, from a patient treated with ibrutinib. The CDR3 nucleotides read TGTGCCAGCAGTTTAAGAGGAAGCGCGCAGTATTTT. It translates to CASSLRGSAQYF.